This TCR beta chain emerged from a study of chemoradiotherapy in HPV16-positive cancers. The assay was immunoSEQ multiplex PCR, and TCRdb's table has in-frame clones only and misses some. The table shows about 1,300 clones, with roughly 80% occurring only once. Germline CDR1 SQVTM, CDR2 ANQGSEA. There are 13 residues in the CDR3. V was trimmed by 3 bases and J by 7 bases, leaving 13 bases between them. Sequences were derived from tumor tissue, sampled from a patient who underwent chemoradiotherapy. The V call is TRBV29-1, the J call TRBJ2-1; perhaps D is TRBD1 or TRBD2 (6 bases each). This TCR was sampled from a human donor with HPV-associated anogenital cancer. CDR3 DNA sequence: TGCAGCGTTGACGCCCAGGGGAGGAATGAGCAGTTCTTC. Encoded protein: CSVDAQGRNEQFF.